This TCR beta chain comes out of a study of T-cell reconstitution after alpha-beta-depleted transplantation in children. Per germline, CDR1 MNHNY and CDR2 SVGAGI (reference sequence). The V and J ends lost 7 bases and 0 bases respectively, with 6 bases between them. CDR3 size: 13 residues. For TCRbeta, the library was prepared with unique molecular identifiers. A single record per CDR3 protein comes from TCRdb applying MiXCR to the PCR reads. Counted here are about 350,000 distinct CDR3 sequences, 13% occurring once; the ten biggest clones make up about 4%. The chain has TRBV6-6 and TRBJ1-4, with D unresolved. The sequence derives from a human donor who donated a stem cell graft to a child with Fanconi anemia. The sequencing here drew on PBMCs, taken from the stem cell graft. In nucleotides, the CDR3 is TGTGCCAGCAAGGTGGCAACTAATGAAAAACTGTTTTTT. This gives the protein CASKVATNEKLFF.